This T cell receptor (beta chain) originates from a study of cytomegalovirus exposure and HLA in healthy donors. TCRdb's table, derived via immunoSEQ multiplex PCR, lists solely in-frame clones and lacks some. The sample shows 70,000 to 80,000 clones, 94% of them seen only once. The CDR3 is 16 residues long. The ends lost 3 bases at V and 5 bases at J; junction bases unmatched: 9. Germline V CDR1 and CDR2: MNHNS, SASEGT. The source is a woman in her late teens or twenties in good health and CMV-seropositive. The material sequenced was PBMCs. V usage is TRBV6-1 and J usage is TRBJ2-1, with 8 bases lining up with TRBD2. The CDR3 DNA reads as TGTGCCAGCAGTGACCCCACGGGGGGGCCCCACAATGAGCAGTTCTTC. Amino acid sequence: CASSDPTGGPHNEQFF.